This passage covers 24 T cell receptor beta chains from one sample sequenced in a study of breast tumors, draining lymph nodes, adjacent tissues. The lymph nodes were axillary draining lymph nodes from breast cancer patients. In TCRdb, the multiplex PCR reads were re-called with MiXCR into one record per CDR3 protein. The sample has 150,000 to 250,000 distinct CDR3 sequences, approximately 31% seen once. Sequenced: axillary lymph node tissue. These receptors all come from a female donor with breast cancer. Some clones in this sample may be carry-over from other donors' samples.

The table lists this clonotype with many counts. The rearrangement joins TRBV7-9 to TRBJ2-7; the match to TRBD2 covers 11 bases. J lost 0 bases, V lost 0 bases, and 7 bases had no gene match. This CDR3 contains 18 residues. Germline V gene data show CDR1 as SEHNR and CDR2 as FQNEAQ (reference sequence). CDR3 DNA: TGTGCCAGCAGCTTAGCCGGGACTAGCGGAAGGAGCTCCTACGAGCAGTACTTC. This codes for CASSLAGTSGRSSYEQYF.

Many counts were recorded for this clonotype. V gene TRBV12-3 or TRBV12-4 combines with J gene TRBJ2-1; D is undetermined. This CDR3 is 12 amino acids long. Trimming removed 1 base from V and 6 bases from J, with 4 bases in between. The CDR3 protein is CASSLGVNEQFF. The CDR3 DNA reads TGTGCCAGCAGTTTAGGGGTCAATGAGCAGTTCTTC.

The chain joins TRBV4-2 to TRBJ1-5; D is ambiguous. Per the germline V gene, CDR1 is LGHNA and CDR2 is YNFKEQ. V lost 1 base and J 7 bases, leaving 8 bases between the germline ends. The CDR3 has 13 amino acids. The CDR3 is CASSQARGQPQHF. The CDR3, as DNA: TGTGCCAGCAGCCAAGCACGGGGACAGCCCCAGCATTTT.

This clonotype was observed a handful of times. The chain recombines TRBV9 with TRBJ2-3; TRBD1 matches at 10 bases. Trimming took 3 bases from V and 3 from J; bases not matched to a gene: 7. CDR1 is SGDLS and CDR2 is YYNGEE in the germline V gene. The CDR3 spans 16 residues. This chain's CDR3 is CASSGGGGQGTDTQYF. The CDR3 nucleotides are TGTGCCAGCAGCGGGGGGGGGGGACAGGGGACAGATACGCAGTATTTT.

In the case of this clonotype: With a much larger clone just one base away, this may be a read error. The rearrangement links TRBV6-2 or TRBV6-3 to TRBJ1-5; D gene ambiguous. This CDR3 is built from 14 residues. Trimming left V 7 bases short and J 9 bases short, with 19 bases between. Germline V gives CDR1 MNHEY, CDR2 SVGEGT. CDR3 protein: CASTPRREYRPQHF. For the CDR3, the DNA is TGTGCCAGCACCCCCCGTCGGGAATATCGGCCCCAGCATTTT.

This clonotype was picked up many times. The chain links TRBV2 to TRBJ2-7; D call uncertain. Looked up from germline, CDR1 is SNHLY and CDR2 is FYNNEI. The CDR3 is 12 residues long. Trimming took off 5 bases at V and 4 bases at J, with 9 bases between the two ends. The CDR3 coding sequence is TGTGCCAGCAGTTCCCTTTCTTACGAGCAGTACTTC. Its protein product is CASSSLSYEQYF.

This CDR3 is CASSPWGGPNQPQHF. The DNA of the CDR3 is TGTGCCAGCAGCCCCTGGGGGGGTCCCAATCAGCCCCAGCATTTT. The J gene is TRBJ1-5, the V gene TRBV6-5, with a possible D match to TRBD1 (5 bases). CDR1 and CDR2 from the germline V gene are MNHEY and SVGAGI. V lost 6 bases, J lost 3 bases, and 15 bases lay in between. CDR3 size: 15 residues.

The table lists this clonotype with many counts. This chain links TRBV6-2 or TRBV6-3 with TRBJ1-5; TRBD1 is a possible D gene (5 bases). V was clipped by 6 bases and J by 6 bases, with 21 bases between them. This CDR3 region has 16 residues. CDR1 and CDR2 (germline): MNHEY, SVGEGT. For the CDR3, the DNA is TGTGCCAGCAGCCTCGGGACTCCTACATTTCTTCAGCCCCAGCATTTT. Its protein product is CASSLGTPTFLQPQHF.

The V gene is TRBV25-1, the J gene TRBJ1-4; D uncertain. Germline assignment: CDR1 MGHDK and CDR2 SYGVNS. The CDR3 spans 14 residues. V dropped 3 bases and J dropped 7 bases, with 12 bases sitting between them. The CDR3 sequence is CASSERGRTEKLFF. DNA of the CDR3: TGTGCCAGCAGTGAGCGAGGGCGCACTGAAAAACTGTTTTTT.

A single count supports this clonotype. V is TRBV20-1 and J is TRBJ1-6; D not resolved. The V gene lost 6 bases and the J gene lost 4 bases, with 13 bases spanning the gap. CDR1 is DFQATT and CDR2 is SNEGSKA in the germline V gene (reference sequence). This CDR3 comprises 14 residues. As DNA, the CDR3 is TGCAGTGCGACGGACGGGAATTATAATTCACCCCTCCACTTT. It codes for CSATDGNYNSPLHF.

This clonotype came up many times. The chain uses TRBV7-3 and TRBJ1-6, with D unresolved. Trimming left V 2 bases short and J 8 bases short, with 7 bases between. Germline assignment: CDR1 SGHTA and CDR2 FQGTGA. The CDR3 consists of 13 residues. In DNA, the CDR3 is TGTGCCAGCAGCTTAGATAGTCATTCACCCCTCCACTTT. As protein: CASSLDSHSPLHF. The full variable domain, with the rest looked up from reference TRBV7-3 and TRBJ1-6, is GAGVSQTPSNKVTEKGKYVELRCDPISGHTALYWYRQSLGQGPEFLIYFQGTGAADDSGLPNDRFFAVRPEGSVSTLKIQRTERGDSAVYLCASSLDSHSPLHFGNGTRLTVT.

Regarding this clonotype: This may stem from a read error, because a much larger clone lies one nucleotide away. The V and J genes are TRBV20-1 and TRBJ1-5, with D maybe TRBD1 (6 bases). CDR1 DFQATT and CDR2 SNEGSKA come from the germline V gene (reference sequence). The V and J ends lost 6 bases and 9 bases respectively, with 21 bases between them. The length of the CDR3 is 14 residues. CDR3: CSARDGGTHPPQHF. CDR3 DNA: TGCAGTGCCCGGGACGGGGGCACCCATCCGCCCCAGCATTTT.

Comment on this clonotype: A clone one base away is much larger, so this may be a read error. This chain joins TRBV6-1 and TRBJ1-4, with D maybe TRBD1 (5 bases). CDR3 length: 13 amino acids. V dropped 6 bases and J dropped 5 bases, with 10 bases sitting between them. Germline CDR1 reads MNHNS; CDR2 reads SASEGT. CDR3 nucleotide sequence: TGTGCCAGCAGAAGGGACTACAATGAAAAACTGTTTTTT. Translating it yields CASRRDYNEKLFF.

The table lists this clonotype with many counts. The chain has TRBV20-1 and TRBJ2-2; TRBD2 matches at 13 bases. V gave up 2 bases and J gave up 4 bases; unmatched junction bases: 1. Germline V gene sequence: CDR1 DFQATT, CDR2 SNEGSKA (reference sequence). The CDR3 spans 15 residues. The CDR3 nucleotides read TGCAGTGCTAGAAGGACTAGCGGGAGCACCGGGGAGCTGTTTTTT. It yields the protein CSARRTSGSTGELFF.

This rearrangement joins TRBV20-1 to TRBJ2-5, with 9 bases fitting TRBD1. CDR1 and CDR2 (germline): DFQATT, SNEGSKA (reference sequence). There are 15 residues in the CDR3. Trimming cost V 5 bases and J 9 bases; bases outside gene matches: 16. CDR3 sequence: CSAPRRDRDNQPQYF. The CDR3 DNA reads TGCAGTGCTCCCCGGCGGGACAGGGATAATCAGCCCCAGTACTTC.

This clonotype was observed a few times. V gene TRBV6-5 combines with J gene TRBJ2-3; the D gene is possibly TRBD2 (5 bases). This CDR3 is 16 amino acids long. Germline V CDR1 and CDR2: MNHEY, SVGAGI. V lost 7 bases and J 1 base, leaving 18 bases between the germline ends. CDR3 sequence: CASIPRPSSRTDTQYF. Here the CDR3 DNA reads TGTGCCAGCATACCCCGTCCTAGCAGCCGCACAGATACGCAGTATTTT.

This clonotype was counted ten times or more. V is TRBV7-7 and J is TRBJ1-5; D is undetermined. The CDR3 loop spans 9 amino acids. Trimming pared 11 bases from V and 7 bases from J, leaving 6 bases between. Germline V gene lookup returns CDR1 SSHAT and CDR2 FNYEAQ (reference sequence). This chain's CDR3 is CAPGQPQHF. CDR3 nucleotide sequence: TGTGCCCCGGGGCAGCCCCAGCATTTT.

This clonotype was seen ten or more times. The CDR3 reads CASSLGVGTGREQYF. The DNA of the CDR3 is TGTGCCAGCAGCTTAGGAGTGGGGACCGGACGGGAGCAGTACTTC. The chain carries TRBV7-9 and TRBJ2-7; either TRBD1 or TRBD2 may supply D (5 bases each). CDR3 length: 15 amino acids. V was pared by 1 base and J by 7 bases, with 17 bases between. Germline V gene sequence: CDR1 SEHNR, CDR2 FQNEAQ (reference sequence). The entire variable domain, with the rest obtained from reference TRBV7-9 and TRBJ2-7, is as follows: DTGVSQNPRHKITKRGQNVTFRCDPISEHNRLYWYRQTLGQGPEFLTYFQNEAQLEKSRLLSDRFSAERPKGSFSTLEIQRTEQGDSAMYLCASSLGVGTGREQYFGPGTRLTVT.

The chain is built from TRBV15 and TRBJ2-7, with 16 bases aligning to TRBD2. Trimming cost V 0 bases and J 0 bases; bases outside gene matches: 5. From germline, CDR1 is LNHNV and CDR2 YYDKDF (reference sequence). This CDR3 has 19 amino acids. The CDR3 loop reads CATSRDRGLAGGASYEQYF. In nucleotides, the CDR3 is TGTGCCACCAGCAGAGATCGGGGACTAGCGGGGGGGGCCTCCTACGAGCAGTACTTC.

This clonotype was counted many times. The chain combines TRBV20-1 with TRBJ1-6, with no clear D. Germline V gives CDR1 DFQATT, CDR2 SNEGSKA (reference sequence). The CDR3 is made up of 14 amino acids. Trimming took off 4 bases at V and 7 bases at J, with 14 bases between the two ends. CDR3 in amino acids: CSATVEARNSPLHF. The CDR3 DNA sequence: TGCAGTGCTACAGTCGAGGCACGGAATTCACCCCTCCACTTT.

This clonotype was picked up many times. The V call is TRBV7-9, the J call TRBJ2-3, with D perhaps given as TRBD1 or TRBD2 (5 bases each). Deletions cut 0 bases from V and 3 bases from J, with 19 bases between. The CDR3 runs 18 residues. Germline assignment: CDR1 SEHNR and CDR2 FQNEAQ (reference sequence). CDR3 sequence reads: CASSLAGIAGGTTDTQYF. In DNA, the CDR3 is TGTGCCAGCAGCTTAGCAGGGATAGCTGGGGGTACTACAGATACGCAGTATTTT. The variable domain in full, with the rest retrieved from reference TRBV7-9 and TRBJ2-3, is DTGVSQNPRHKITKRGQNVTFRCDPISEHNRLYWYRQTLGQGPEFLTYFQNEAQLEKSRLLSDRFSAERPKGSFSTLEIQRTEQGDSAMYLCASSLAGIAGGTTDTQYFGPGTRLTVL.

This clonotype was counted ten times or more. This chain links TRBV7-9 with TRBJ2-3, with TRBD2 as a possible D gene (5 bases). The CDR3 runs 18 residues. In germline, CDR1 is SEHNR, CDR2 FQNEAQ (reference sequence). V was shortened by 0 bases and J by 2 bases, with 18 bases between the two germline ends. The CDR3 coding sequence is TGTGCCAGCAGCTTAGCGCTGGGTCCAGCGGTCCCCACAGATACGCAGTATTTT. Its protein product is CASSLALGPAVPTDTQYF. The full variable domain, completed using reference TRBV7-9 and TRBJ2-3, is DTGVSQNPRHKITKRGQNVTFRCDPISEHNRLYWYRQTLGQGPEFLTYFQNEAQLEKSRLLSDRFSAERPKGSFSTLEIQRTEQGDSAMYLCASSLALGPAVPTDTQYFGPGTRLTVL.

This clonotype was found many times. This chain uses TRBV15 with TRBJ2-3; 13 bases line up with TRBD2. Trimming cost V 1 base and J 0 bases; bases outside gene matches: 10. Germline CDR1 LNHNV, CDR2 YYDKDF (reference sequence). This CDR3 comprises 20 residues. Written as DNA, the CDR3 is TGTGCCACCAGCAGAGCGCCGAGGGGACTAGCGGGATCCAGCACAGATACGCAGTATTTT. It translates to CATSRAPRGLAGSSTDTQYF.

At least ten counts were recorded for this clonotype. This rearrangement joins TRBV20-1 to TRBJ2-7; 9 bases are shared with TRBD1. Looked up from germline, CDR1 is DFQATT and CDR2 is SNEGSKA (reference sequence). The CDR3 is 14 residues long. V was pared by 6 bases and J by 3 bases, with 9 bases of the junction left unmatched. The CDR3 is CSAPRTGVYYEQYF. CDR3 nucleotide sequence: TGCAGTGCCCCAAGGACAGGGGTATACTACGAGCAGTACTTC.